Below are 2 T cell receptor beta chains sequenced from a single sample in a study of blood T cell repertoires in COVID-19. TCRdb's table, derived via immunoSEQ multiplex PCR, lists solely in-frame clones and lacks some. This sample has 200,000 or so clones, with over 75% found just once. Sequenced sample: peripheral blood. The receptors come from a middle-aged man with active or convalescent COVID-19.

This clone was detected only once. CDR3 DNA sequence: TGTGCCAGCTCACTTACGGGACAGGGGAATTCACCCCTCCACTTT. This encodes CASSLTGQGNSPLHF. The J gene is TRBJ1-6, the V gene TRBV18, with 10 bases aligning to TRBD1. CDR1 and CDR2 from the germline V gene are KGHSH and LQKENI. This CDR3 is built from 15 residues. The ends lost 4 bases at V and 7 bases at J; junction bases unmatched: 4. Full variable domain (rest looked up from reference TRBV18 and TRBJ1-6): NAGVMQNPRHLVRRRGQEARLRCSPMKGHSHVYWYRQLPEEGLKFMVYLQKENIIDESGMPKERFSAEFPKEGPSILRIQQVVRGDSAAYFCASSLTGQGNSPLHFGNGTRLTVT.

This clone was counted once. This chain links TRBV19 with TRBJ1-4, with 8 nucleotides matching TRBD1. In germline, CDR1 is LNHDA, CDR2 SQIVND (reference sequence). The CDR3 is made up of 14 amino acids. The V segment lost 6 bases and the J segment 4 bases; nucleotides outside the gene matches: 4. CDR3 loop: CASRDRGGNEKLFF. The CDR3 DNA follows: TGTGCCAGTAGAGACAGGGGCGGTAATGAAAAACTGTTTTTT.